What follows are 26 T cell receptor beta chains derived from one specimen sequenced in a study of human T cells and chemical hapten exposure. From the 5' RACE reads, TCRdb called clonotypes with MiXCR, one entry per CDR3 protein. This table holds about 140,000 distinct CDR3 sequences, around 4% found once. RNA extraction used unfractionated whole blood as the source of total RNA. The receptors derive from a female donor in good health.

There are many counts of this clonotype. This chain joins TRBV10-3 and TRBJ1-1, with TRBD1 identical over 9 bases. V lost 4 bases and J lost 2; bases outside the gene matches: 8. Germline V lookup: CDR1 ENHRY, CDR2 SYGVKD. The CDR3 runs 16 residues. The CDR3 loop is CAISGDRAQSNTEAFF. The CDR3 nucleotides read TGTGCCATCAGTGGGGACAGGGCACAGTCTAACACTGAAGCTTTCTTT.

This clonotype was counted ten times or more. The CDR3 loop is CASSYSVSGNTEAFF. The CDR3 nucleotides are TGTGCCAGCAGTTACTCGGTATCGGGGAACACTGAAGCTTTCTTT. The genes are TRBV6-8 and TRBJ1-1; D not certain. The CDR3 sequence is 15 residues long. The germline V gene encodes CDR1 MNHGY and CDR2 SAAAGT. Trimming removed 0 bases from V and 1 base from J, with 9 bases in between.

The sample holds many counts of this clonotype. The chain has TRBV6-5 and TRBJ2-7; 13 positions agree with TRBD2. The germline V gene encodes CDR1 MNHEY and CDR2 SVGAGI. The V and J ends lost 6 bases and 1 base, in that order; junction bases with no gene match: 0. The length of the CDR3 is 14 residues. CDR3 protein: CASRLAGGSYEQYF. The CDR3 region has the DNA TGTGCCAGCAGACTAGCGGGGGGGTCCTACGAGCAGTACTTC.

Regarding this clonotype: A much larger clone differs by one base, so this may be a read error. The CDR3 DNA reads as TGTGCCAGCAGCTTAAGAGGGTCATCGAACACTGAAGCTTTCTTT. Translating gives CASSLRGSSNTEAFF. This chain links TRBV7-3 with TRBJ1-1; no clear D gene. Germline CDR1 reads SGHTA; CDR2 reads FQGTGA. V lost 1 base and J lost 1, with 10 bases in between. CDR3 length: 15 amino acids.

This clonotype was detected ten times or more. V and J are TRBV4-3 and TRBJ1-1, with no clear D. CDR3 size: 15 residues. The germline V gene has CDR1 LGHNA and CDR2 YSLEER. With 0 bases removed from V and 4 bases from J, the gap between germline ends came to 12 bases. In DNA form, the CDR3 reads TGCGCCAGCAGCCAAGATCTGGTTAGTCCCACTGAAGCTTTCTTT. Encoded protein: CASSQDLVSPTEAFF.

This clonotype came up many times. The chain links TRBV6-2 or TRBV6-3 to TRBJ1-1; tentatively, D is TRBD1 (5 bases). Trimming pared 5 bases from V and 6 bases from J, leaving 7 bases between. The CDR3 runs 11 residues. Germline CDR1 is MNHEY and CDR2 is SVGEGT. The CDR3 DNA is TGTGCCAGCAGTGGGGCAGCTGAAGCTTTCTTT. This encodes CASSGAAEAFF.

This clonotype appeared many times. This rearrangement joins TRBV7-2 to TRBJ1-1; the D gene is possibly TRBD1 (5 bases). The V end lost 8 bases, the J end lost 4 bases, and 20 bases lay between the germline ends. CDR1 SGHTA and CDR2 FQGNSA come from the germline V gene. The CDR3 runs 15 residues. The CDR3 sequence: CASHVRGSVTTEAFF. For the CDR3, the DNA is TGTGCCAGCCACGTTCGGGGGTCGGTGACCACTGAAGCTTTCTTT.

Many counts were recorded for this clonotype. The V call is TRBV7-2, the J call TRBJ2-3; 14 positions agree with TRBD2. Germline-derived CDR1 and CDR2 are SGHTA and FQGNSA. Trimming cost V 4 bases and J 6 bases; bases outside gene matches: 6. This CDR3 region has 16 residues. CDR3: CASSSGLAGELDTQYF. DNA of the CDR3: TGTGCCAGCAGCTCGGGACTAGCGGGGGAGTTGGATACGCAGTATTTT.

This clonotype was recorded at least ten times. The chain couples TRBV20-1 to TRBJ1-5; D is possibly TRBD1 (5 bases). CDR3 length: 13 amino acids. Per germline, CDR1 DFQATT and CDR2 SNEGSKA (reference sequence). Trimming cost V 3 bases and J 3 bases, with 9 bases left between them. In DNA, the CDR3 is TGCAGTGCTAGTGCGGGGGTCAATCAGCCCCAGCATTTT. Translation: CSASAGVNQPQHF.

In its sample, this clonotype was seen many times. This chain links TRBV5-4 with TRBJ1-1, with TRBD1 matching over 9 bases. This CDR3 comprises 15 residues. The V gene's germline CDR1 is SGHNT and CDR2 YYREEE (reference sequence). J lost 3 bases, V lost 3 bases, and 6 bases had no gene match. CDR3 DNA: TGTGCCAGCAGCTACCTACAGGGGGCTTACACTGAAGCTTTCTTT. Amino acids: CASSYLQGAYTEAFF.

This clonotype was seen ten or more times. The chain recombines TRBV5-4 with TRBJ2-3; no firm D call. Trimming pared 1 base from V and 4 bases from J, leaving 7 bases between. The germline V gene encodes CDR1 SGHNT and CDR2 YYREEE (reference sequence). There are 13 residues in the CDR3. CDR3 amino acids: CASSLYEADTQYF. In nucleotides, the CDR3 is TGTGCCAGCAGCTTGTACGAGGCAGATACGCAGTATTTT.

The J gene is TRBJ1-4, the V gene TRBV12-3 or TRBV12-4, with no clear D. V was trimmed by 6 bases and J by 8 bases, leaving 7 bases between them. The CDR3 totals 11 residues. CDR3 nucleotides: TGTGCCAGCAGCCGCGGGGAAAAACTGTTTTTT. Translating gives CASSRGEKLFF.

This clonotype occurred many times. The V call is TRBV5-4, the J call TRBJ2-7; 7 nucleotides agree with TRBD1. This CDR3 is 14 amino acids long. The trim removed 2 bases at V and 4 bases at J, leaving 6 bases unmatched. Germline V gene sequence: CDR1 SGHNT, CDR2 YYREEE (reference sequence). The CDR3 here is CASSFAGGLYEQYF. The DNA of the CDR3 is TGTGCCAGCAGCTTCGCAGGGGGTTTGTACGAGCAGTACTTC.

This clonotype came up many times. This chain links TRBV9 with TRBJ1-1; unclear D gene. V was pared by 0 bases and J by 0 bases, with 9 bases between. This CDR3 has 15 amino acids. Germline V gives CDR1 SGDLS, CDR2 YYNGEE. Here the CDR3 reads CASSVGHSMNTEAFF. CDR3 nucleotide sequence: TGTGCCAGCAGCGTAGGTCATTCCATGAACACTGAAGCTTTCTTT. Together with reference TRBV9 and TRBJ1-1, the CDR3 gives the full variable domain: DSGVTQTPKHLITATGQRVTLRCSPRSGDLSVYWYQQSLDQGLQFLIQYYNGEERAKGNILERFSAQQFPDLHSELNLSSLELGDSALYFCASSVGHSMNTEAFFGQGTRLTVV.

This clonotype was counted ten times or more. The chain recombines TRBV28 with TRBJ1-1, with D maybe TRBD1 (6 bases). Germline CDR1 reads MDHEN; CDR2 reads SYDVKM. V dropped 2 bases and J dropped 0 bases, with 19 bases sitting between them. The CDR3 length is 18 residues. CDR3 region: CASSLLSRDMGMNTEAFF. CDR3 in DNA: TGTGCCAGCAGTTTACTGTCGAGGGACATGGGGATGAACACTGAAGCTTTCTTT.

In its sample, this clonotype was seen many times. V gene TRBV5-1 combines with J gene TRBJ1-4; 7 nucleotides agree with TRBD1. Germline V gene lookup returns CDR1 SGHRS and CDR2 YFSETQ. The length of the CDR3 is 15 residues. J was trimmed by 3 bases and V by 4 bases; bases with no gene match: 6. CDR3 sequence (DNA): TGCGCCAGCAGCAACCCGACAGGGTCTAATGAAAAACTGTTTTTT. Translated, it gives CASSNPTGSNEKLFF.

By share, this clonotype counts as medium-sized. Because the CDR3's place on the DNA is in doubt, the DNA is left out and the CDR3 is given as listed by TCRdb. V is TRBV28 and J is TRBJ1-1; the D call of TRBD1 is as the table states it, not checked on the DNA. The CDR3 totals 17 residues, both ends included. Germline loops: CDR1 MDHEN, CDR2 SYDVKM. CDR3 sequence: CASSTSVDGGWSTEAFF.

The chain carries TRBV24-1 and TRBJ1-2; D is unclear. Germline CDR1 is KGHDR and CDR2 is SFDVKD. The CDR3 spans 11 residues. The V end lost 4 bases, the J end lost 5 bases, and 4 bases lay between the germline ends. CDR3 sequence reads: CATSEGYGYTF. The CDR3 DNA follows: TGTGCCACCAGTGAGGGGTATGGCTACACCTTC.

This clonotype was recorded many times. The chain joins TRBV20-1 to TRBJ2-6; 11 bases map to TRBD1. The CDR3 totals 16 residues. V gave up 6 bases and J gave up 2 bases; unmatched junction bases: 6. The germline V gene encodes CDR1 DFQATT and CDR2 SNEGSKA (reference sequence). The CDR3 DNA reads TGCAGTGCCCCGCCGGACAGGGGGCCTGGGGCCAACGTCCTGACTTTC. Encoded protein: CSAPPDRGPGANVLTF.

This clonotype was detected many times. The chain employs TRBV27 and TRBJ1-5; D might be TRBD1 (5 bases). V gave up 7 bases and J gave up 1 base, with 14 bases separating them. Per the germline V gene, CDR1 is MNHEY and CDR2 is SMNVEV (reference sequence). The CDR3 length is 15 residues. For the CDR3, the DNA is TGTGCCAGCAAACCTTTCAGGGACAGCAATCAGCCCCAGCATTTT. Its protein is CASKPFRDSNQPQHF.

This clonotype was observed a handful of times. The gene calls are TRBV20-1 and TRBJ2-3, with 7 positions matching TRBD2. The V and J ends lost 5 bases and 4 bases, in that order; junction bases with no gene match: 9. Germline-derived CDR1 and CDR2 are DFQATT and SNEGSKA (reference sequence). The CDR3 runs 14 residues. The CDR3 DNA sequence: TGCAGTGCTTGGAGCGGGGAATGGGCAGATACGCAGTATTTT. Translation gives CSAWSGEWADTQYF.

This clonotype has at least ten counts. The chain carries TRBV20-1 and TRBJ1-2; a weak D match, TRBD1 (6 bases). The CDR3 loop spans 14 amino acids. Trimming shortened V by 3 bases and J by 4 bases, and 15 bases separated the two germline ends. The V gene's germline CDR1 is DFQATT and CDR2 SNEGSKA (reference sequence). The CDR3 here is CSASVRGLSYGYTF. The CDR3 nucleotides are TGCAGTGCTAGTGTCAGGGGCCTGAGCTATGGCTACACCTTC.

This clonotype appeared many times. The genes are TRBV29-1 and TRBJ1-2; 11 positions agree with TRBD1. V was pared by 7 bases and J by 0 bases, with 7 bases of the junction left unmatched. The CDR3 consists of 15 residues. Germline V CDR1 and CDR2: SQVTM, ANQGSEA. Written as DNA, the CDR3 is TGCAGCGCGGTGGACAGGGGGCGATCTAACTATGGCTACACCTTC. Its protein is CSAVDRGRSNYGYTF. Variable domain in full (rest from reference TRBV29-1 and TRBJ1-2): SAVISQKPSRDICQRGTSLTIQCQVDSQVTMMFWYRQQPGQSLTLIATANQGSEATYESGFVIDKFPISRPNLTFSTLTVSNMSPEDSSIYLCSAVDRGRSNYGYTFGSGTRLTVV.

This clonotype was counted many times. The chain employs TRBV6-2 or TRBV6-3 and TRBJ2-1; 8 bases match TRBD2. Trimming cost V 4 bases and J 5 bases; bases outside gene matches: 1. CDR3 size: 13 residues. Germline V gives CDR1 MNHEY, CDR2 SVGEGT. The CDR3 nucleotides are TGTGCCAGCAGTTGGACTAGCAACAATGAGCAGTTCTTC. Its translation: CASSWTSNNEQFF.

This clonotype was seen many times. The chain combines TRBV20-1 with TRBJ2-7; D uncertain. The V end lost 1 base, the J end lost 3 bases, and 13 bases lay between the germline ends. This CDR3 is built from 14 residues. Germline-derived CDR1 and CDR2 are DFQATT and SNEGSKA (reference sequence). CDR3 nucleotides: TGCAGTGCTAGAGGTTTCGAAGCCTTCTACGAGCAGTACTTC. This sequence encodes CSARGFEAFYEQYF.

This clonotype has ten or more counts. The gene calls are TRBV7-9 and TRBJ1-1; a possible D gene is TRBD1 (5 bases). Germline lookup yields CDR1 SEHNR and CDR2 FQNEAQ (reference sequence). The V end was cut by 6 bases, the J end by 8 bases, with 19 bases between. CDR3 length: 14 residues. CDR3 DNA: TGTGCCAGCAGTTCCGGGACCACGAGTGTAGAAGCTTTCTTT. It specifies CASSSGTTSVEAFF. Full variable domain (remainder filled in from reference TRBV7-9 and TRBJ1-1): DTGVSQNPRHKITKRGQNVTFRCDPISEHNRLYWYRQTLGQGPEFLTYFQNEAQLEKSRLLSDRFSAERPKGSFSTLEIQRTEQGDSAMYLCASSSGTTSVEAFFGQGTRLTVV.